Sequencing of this TCR beta chain was carried out in a study of blood T cell repertoires in COVID-19. Whole-study context: The analysed material was cDNA or gDNA that came from T cells, B-cell-depleted T cells, or PBMCs.

Individuals drawn from around 25 US areas were roughly 18 to 100 years old. V lost 5 bases, J lost 4 bases, and 0 bases stayed unmatched. The length of the CDR3 is 14 residues. Germline CDR1 and CDR2: KGHDR and SFDVKD. Source study methods: Researchers report that nucleated cell counts were estimated from reference gene primer amplification. Libraries were prepared by immunoSEQ multiplex PCR; TCRdb keeps only in-frame clonotypes and omits some of them. The DNA was the basis for D and trimming; V, J and clone size are from that table. The sample records almost 400,000 clones, approximately 88% being singletons.

The sequenced sample consisted of PBMCs or T cells enriched from blood (not recorded which). The chain combines TRBV24-1 with TRBJ2-2; the match to TRBD2 covers 10 bases. The origin of this receptor is a woman under 40 with acute COVID-19. The CDR3 region has the DNA TGTGCCACCAGTGGGACTAGCGGCACCGGGGAGCTGTTTTTT. It codes for CATSGTSGTGELFF.